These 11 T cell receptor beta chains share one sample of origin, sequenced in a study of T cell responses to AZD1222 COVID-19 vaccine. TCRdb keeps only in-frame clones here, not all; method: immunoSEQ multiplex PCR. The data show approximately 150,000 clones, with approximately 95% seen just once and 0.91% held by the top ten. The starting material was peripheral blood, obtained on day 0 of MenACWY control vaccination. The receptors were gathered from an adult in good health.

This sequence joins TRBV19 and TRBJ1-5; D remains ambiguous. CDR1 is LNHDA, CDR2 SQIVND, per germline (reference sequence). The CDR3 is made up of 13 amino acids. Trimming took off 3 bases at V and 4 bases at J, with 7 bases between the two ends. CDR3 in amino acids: CASSMLGNQPQHF. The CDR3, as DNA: TGTGCCAGTAGTATGCTGGGAAATCAGCCCCAGCATTTT.

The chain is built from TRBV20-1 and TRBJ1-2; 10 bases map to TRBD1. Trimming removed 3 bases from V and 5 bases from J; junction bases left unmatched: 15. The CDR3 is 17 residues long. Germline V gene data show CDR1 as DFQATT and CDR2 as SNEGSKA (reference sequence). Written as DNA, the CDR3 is TGCAGTGCTAGTGTGCCGGGACAGGGGAATTTTGGTTATGGCTACACCTTC. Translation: CSASVPGQGNFGYGYTF.

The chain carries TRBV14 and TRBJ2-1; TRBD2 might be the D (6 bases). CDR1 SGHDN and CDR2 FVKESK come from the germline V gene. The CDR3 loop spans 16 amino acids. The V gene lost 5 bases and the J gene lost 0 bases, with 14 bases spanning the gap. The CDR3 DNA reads TGTGCCAGCAGCACCCCGGGACTGATCTCCTACAATGAGCAGTTCTTC. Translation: CASSTPGLISYNEQFF.

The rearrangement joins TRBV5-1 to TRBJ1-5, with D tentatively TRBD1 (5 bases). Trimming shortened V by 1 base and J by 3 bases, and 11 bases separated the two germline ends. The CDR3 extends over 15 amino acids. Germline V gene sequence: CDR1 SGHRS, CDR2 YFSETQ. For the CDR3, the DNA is TGCGCCAGCAGCTTGCTTGGGGGGTTCAATCAGCCCCAGCATTTT. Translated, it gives CASSLLGGFNQPQHF.

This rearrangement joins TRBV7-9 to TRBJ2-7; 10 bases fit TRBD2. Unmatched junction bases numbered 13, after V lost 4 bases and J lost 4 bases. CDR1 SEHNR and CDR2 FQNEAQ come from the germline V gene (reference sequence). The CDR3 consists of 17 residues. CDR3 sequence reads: CASSSGGLAGVWYEQYF. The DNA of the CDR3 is TGTGCCAGCAGCTCAGGGGGGCTAGCGGGAGTGTGGTACGAGCAGTACTTC.

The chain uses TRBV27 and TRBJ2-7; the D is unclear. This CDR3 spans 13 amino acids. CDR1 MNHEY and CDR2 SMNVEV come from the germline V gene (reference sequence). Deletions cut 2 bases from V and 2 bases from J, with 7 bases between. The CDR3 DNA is TGTGCCAGCAGTTTACGGTGGACCTACGAGCAGTACTTC. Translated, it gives CASSLRWTYEQYF.

CDR3 region: CATSRGDTGGGAKNIQYF. CDR3 nucleotides: TGTGCCACCAGCAGAGGTGACACAGGGGGGGGAGCCAAAAACATTCAGTACTTC. This chain uses TRBV15 with TRBJ2-4; possible D gene TRBD1, 8 bases. V was shortened by 1 base and J by 0 bases, with 16 bases between the two germline ends. CDR1 and CDR2 (germline): LNHNV, YYDKDF (reference sequence). CDR3 length equals 18 residues.

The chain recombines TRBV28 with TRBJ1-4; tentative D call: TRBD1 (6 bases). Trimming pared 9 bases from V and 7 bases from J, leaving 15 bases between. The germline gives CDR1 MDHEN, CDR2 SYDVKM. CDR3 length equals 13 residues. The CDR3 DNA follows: TGTGCCAGTCAGGGGAGTGGGCGTGAAAAACTGTTTTTT. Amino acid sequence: CASQGSGREKLFF.

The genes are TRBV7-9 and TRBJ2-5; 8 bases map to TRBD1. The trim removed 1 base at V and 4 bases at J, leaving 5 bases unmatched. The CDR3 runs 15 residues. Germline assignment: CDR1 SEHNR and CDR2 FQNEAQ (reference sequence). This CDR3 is CASSLGTGQRETQYF. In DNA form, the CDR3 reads TGTGCCAGCAGCTTAGGGACAGGGCAGCGAGAGACCCAGTACTTC.

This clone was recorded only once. The CDR3 DNA sequence: TGTGCCAGCAGCTTTGCGGTTTTGGACACCGGGGAGCTGTTTTTT. It is translated as CASSFAVLDTGELFF. This chain uses TRBV7-2 with TRBJ2-2; D unresolved. V gave up 3 bases and J gave up 3 bases, with 11 bases separating them. CDR1 and CDR2 (germline): SGHTA, FQGNSA. The CDR3 length is 15 residues.

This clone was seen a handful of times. CDR3 DNA sequence: TGTGCCAGCAAGTGTAGTATGGGACTAGCGGGCTGCACAGATACGCAGTATTTT. It encodes CASKCSMGLAGCTDTQYF. The gene calls are TRBV25-1 and TRBJ2-3; 12 bases are shared with TRBD2. Trimming removed 7 bases from V and 1 base from J; junction bases left unmatched: 12. The germline V gene has CDR1 MGHDK and CDR2 SYGVNS. The length of the CDR3 is 18 residues.